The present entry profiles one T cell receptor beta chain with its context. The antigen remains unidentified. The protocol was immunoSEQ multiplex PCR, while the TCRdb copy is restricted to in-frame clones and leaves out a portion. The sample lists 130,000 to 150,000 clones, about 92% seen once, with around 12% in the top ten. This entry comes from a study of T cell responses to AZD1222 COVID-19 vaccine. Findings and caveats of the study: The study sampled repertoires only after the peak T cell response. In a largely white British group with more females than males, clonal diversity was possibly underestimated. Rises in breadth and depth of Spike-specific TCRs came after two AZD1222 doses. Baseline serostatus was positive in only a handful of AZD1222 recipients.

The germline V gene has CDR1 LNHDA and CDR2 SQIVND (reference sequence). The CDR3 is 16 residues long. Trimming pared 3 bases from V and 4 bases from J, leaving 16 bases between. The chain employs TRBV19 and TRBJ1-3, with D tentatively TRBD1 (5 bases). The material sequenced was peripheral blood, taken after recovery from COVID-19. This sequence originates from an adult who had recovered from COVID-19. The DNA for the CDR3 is TGTGCCAGTAGTATTGGAGGCGACAGCGCCGGAAACACCATATATTTT. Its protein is CASSIGGDSAGNTIYF.